The 15 T cell receptor beta chains below all came from one sample that was sequenced in a study of T cells in Graves' hyperthyroidism and ophthalmopathy. Authors of the study amplified TCR beta CDR3 regions from RNA transcripts. In the first-round RT-PCR of the TCR CDR3, the HTBI primer set was used. From the multiplex PCR reads, TCRdb called clonotypes with MiXCR, one entry per CDR3 protein. The sample lists 150,000 or so distinct CDR3 sequences; approximately 24% were seen once. The specimen sequenced was blood. These receptor sequences come from a woman aged 45-65 years with Graves' hyperthyroidism that later progressed to Graves' ophthalmopathy.

V usage is TRBV11-2 and J usage is TRBJ1-1, with D possibly being TRBD1 (5 bases). V shed 0 bases and J shed 5 bases, with 16 bases lying between them. CDR1 is SGHAT and CDR2 is FQNNGV in the germline V gene. The CDR3 loop spans 16 amino acids. The CDR3 DNA reads TGTGCCAGCAGCTTAGAGGGGGGGAGGGGAAGTACTGAAGCTTTCTTT. Protein product: CASSLEGGRGSTEAFF.

This clonotype was found many times. This chain uses TRBV12-3 or TRBV12-4 with TRBJ2-1, with TRBD2 matching over 12 bases. The CDR3 spans 17 residues. V lost 8 bases to trimming and J lost 4 bases; unmatched junction nucleotides: 12. CDR3 in amino acids: CASHWGASGRGYNEQFF. CDR3 bases: TGTGCCAGCCACTGGGGGGCTAGCGGGAGGGGGTACAATGAGCAGTTCTTC.

V and J are TRBV29-1 and TRBJ2-2; 11 bases are a match to TRBD2. The CDR3 has 18 amino acids. CDR1 and CDR2 from the germline V gene are SQVTM and ANQGSEA. V was pared by 1 base and J by 4 bases, with 11 bases of the junction left unmatched. CDR3 loop: CSVEVIALAGVGTGELFF. The CDR3 DNA follows: TGCAGCGTTGAAGTAATTGCACTAGCGGGAGTTGGCACCGGGGAGCTGTTTTTT.

This clonotype was found many times. The chain combines TRBV27 with TRBJ2-1, with TRBD1 as a possible D gene (6 bases). Trimming pared 0 bases from V and 7 bases from J, leaving 13 bases between. The germline CDR1 and CDR2 sequences are MNHEY and SMNVEV (reference sequence). The CDR3 sequence is 15 residues long. The CDR3 protein is CASSLSTGWGNEQFF. CDR3 in DNA: TGTGCCAGCAGTTTATCGACAGGATGGGGGAATGAGCAGTTCTTC.

The gene calls are TRBV12-3 or TRBV12-4 and TRBJ2-2, with 11 bases fitting TRBD1. V shed 4 bases and J 7 bases; nucleotides not matched to a gene: 5. The CDR3 loop spans 15 amino acids. CDR3 loop: CASSWGTGGNGELFF. CDR3 sequence (DNA): TGTGCCAGCAGTTGGGGGACAGGGGGAAACGGGGAGCTGTTTTTT.

This clonotype was observed at least ten times. V is TRBV20-1 and J is TRBJ2-3; 13 bases match TRBD2. The CDR3 consists of 15 residues. V lost 6 bases and J lost 1; bases outside the gene matches: 4. In germline, CDR1 is DFQATT, CDR2 SNEGSKA (reference sequence). The CDR3, as DNA: TGCAGTGCCCCTGGGACTAGCGGGGGCACAGATACGCAGTATTTT. Its translation is CSAPGTSGGTDTQYF.

The gene calls are TRBV20-1 and TRBJ2-7; a possible D gene is TRBD2 (5 bases). Deletions cut 1 base from V and 0 bases from J, with 10 bases between. Germline V gene data show CDR1 as DFQATT and CDR2 as SNEGSKA (reference sequence). This CDR3 has 14 amino acids. The CDR3 spells CSARVSGRSYEQYF. CDR3 DNA sequence: TGCAGTGCTAGAGTAAGCGGCCGCTCCTACGAGCAGTACTTC.

This clonotype was found a few times. Possible read error: a much larger clone is one base away. The chain combines TRBV5-1 with TRBJ2-1; 10 nucleotides agree with TRBD1. The DNA end favors TRBJ2-7, so the J call may be wrong. Germline CDR1 and CDR2: SGHRS and YFSETQ. This CDR3 has 14 residues. The CDR3 protein is CASSLGGQGNEQYF. The CDR3 DNA follows: TGCGCCAGCAGCCTAGGGGGACAGGGGAATGAGCAGTACTTC.

Turning to this clonotype: Given a much more abundant clone one base away, this may be a read error. The chain is built from TRBV18 and TRBJ2-1; tentatively, D is TRBD1 (6 bases). Germline V gene sequence: CDR1 KGHSH, CDR2 LQKENI. The CDR3 is 15 amino acids. The CDR3 DNA reads as TGTGCCAGCTCACCAGCAGGACAGAGAGACAATGAGCGGTTCTTC. The encoded protein is CASSPAGQRDNERFF.

This clonotype was seen only a few times. Germline is not matched at one junction end, which may reflect a read error. V and J are TRBV7-9 and TRBJ2-5; a possible D gene is TRBD2 (5 bases). CDR1 SEHNR and CDR2 FQNEAQ come from the germline V gene (reference sequence). This CDR3 spans 16 amino acids. The CDR3 reads CASSSSERGHQEAQYF. The DNA of the CDR3 is TGTGCCAGCAGCTCCTCCGAACGGGGTCACCAAGAGGCCCAGTACTTC.

The chain carries TRBV5-1 and TRBJ2-7, with TRBD2 identical over 8 bases. Germline assignment: CDR1 SGHRS and CDR2 YFSETQ. J lost 1 base, V lost 0 bases, and 9 bases had no gene match. The CDR3 has 17 amino acids. CDR3 coding DNA: TGCGCCAGCAGCTTGGACGGGAGGGGTGGTAGGTCCTACGAGCAGTACTTC. As protein: CASSLDGRGGRSYEQYF.

The J gene is TRBJ1-2, the V gene TRBV28; D remains ambiguous. The CDR3 consists of 12 residues. The V end lost 10 bases, the J end lost 5 bases, and 14 bases lay between the germline ends. The germline V gene has CDR1 MDHEN and CDR2 SYDVKM. The CDR3: CATDGEAYGYTF. The CDR3 bases are TGTGCCACGGATGGTGAAGCGTATGGCTACACCTTC.

This clonotype came up many times. This sequence joins TRBV2 and TRBJ2-5; 7 bases are shared with TRBD1. The V segment lost 4 bases and the J segment 0 bases; nucleotides outside the gene matches: 5. CDR3 length: 15 amino acids. Germline V CDR1 and CDR2: SNHLY, FYNNEI. CDR3 residues: CASSGGTEYQETQYF. Here the CDR3 DNA reads TGTGCCAGCAGTGGAGGGACAGAATACCAAGAGACCCAGTACTTC.

The sample holds a few counts of this clonotype. CDR3 protein: CAIRKTSGRASNTGELFF. CDR3 nucleotides: TGTGCCATCAGAAAGACTAGCGGGAGGGCCTCGAACACCGGGGAGCTGTTTTTT. The gene calls are TRBV10-3 and TRBJ2-2, with 14 nucleotides matching TRBD2. The J segment lost 0 bases and the V segment lost 6 bases, leaving 6 bases of the junction unmatched. The CDR3 runs to 18 residues. Germline V lookup: CDR1 ENHRY, CDR2 SYGVKD.

The J gene is TRBJ1-1, the V gene TRBV5-5, with TRBD1 identical over 7 bases. The CDR3 contains 17 residues. Germline-derived CDR1 and CDR2 are SGHKS and YYEKEE (reference sequence). After removal of 2 bases from V and 1 base from J, the junction contained 11 bases not matched to a gene. CDR3 nucleotides: TGTGCCAGCAGCTTCACCGGGACAGTCGTCTCGAACACTGAAGCTTTCTTT. Translated: CASSFTGTVVSNTEAFF.